These T cell receptor beta chains were read from a single sample in a study of post-analysis software for immune sequencing data. TCRdb recomputed calls from the PCR reads with MiXCR, one row per CDR3 protein. The sample has hundreds of thousands of distinct CDR3 sequences; roughly 30% are singletons. Sequenced input: blood. All receptors derive from a girl under 18 with multiple sclerosis. CDR3s include the opening cysteine and the closing phenylalanine or tryptophan. D genes are given only for firm matches. Size is stated for part of the rows, as once, few or many counts, or as a class when the clone is expanded.

NA	NA	TRBV29-1	10	TRBJ2-1	CSVEVGLQFF	TGCAGCGTTGAAGTGGGGCTACAGTTCTTC
NA	TRBD1	TRBV5-6	15	TRBJ2-3	CASSLDRGRSDTQYF	TGTGCCAGCAGCTTGGACAGGGGGCGGTCAGATACGCAGTATTTT
NA	TRBD2	TRBV7-9	14	TRBJ2-1	CASSYGTSGIGQFF	TGTGCCAGCAGCTACGGGACTAGCGGGATAGGGCAGTTCTTC
once	NA	TRBV6-4	14	TRBJ2-2	CASSEPPGTGELFF	TGTGCCAGCAGTGAGCCCCCAGGGACCGGGGAGCTGTTTTTT
few	TRBD2	TRBV5-1	17	TRBJ2-1	CASSWGLAGFEADEQFF	TGCGCCAGCAGCTGGGGACTAGCGGGGTTTGAAGCGGATGAGCAGTTCTTC
NA	TRBD2	TRBV12-3/TRBV12-4	16	TRBJ2-1	CASSSALAGGGYEQFF	TGTGCCAGCAGTTCCGCGCTAGCGGGGGGAGGCTATGAGCAGTTCTTC
few	NA	TRBV15	13	TRBJ1-5	CATSRRGRQPQHF	TGTGCCACCAGCAGGAGGGGTCGTCAGCCCCAGCATTTT
few	TRBD2	TRBV9	16	TRBJ2-7	CASSVGQAGVGYEQYF	TGTGCCAGCAGCGTAGGCCAGGCGGGAGTAGGCTACGAGCAGTACTTC
few	NA	TRBV5-1	15	TRBJ2-1	CASSPGLSEVNEQFF	TGCGCCAGCAGCCCTGGACTCTCCGAAGTCAATGAGCAGTTCTTC
NA	NA	TRBV7-8	16	TRBJ2-3	CASRVTTRVGTDTQYF	TGTGCCAGCAGGGTAACGACTAGGGTGGGGACAGATACGCAGTATTTT
few	NA	TRBV20-1	15	TRBJ2-1	CSARASATSGDEQFF	TGCAGTGCTAGAGCTAGCGCTACCTCCGGGGATGAGCAGTTCTTC
few	NA	TRBV24-1	13	TRBJ2-1	CATSDPRSNEQFF	TGTGCCACCAGTGATCCCAGATCCAATGAGCAGTTCTTC
NA	TRBD1	TRBV29-1	14	TRBJ2-3	CSVAGTASTDTQYF	TGCAGCGTCGCTGGGACAGCTAGTACAGATACGCAGTATTTT
NA	TRBD1	TRBV6-1	16	TRBJ1-5	CASSGLDRGKNQPQHF	TGTGCCAGCAGTGGACTGGACAGGGGCAAAAATCAGCCCCAGCATTTT
few	TRBD1	TRBV9	15	TRBJ1-4	CASSEQGVTNEKLFF	TGTGCCAGCAGCGAACAGGGGGTAACTAATGAAAAACTGTTTTTT
NA	TRBD1	TRBV28	15	TRBJ2-7	CASTTVPGQTYEQYF	TGTGCCAGCACTACAGTCCCGGGACAGACCTACGAGCAGTACTTC
once	TRBD1	TRBV4-1	17	TRBJ2-2	CASSQETGQGNTGELFF	TGCGCCAGCAGCCAAGAGACGGGACAGGGAAACACCGGGGAGCTGTTTTTT
few	TRBD2	TRBV20-1	17	TRBJ2-1	CSARDPGLAVSYNEQFF	TGCAGTGCTAGAGACCCCGGACTAGCGGTTTCCTACAATGAGCAGTTCTTC
few	NA	TRBV5-1	14	TRBJ2-5	CARSGGPRTETQYF	TGCGCCAGGTCCGGCGGACCTCGGACGGAGACCCAGTACTTC